One and the same sample provided the 24 T cell receptor beta chains below, sequenced in a study of cytomegalovirus exposure and HLA in healthy donors. Primers: 60 Vbeta forward and 13 Jbeta reverse. Libraries were prepared by immunoSEQ multiplex PCR; TCRdb keeps only in-frame clonotypes and omits some of them. This sample carries 150,000 or so clones, 64% of them seen once, and the ten largest clones take 3%. The sequencing sample was made of PBMCs. These receptors were obtained from a woman in her thirties in good health and CMV-seropositive.

The chain is built from TRBV4-1 and TRBJ1-1; 8 bases are shared with TRBD1. The J segment lost 7 bases and the V segment lost 3 bases, leaving 7 bases of the junction unmatched. This CDR3 region has 14 residues. The V gene's germline CDR1 is MGHRA and CDR2 YSYEKL. As DNA, the CDR3 is TGCGCCAGCAGCCATCCGACAGGGGCAAGTGAAGCTTTCTTT. This translates into CASSHPTGASEAFF.

The V and J genes are TRBV28 and TRBJ1-1, with D possibly matching TRBD1 (5 bases). Germline loops: CDR1 MDHEN, CDR2 SYDVKM. The CDR3 runs 15 residues. V was shortened by 7 bases and J by 4 bases, with 19 bases between the two germline ends. The CDR3 DNA reads TGTGCCAGCACCTTAAGGTGGGGGGGAAGCACTGAAGCTTTCTTT. This translates into CASTLRWGGSTEAFF.

This clone has at least ten counts. The gene calls are TRBV10-2 and TRBJ1-3; perhaps TRBD1 as D (5 bases). The CDR3 totals 15 residues. V was trimmed by 3 bases and J by 0 bases, leaving 9 bases between them. Germline CDR1 WSHSY, CDR2 SAAADI. CDR3 protein: CASSDQGSSGNTIYF. The CDR3 region has the DNA TGCGCCAGCAGTGACCAGGGAAGCTCTGGAAACACCATATATTTT.

In nucleotides, the CDR3 is TGCGCCAGCAGCCAAGGACAGGGTGGGTTTTACGAGCAGTACTTC. Translating gives CASSQGQGGFYEQYF. The chain links TRBV4-1 to TRBJ2-7; 7 bases agree with TRBD1. Germline lookup yields CDR1 MGHRA and CDR2 YSYEKL. This CDR3 contains 15 residues. J lost 4 bases, V lost 1 base, and 7 bases had no gene match.

J is TRBJ1-6 and V is TRBV11-2; tentatively, D is TRBD1 (6 bases). V lost 1 base and J lost 1, with 17 bases in between. CDR1 is SGHAT and CDR2 is FQNNGV in the germline V gene. The CDR3 loop spans 19 amino acids. Here the CDR3 reads CASSLGGRGMMSYNSPLHF. The CDR3 DNA is TGTGCCAGCAGCTTAGGTGGCAGGGGAATGATGTCCTATAATTCACCCCTCCACTTT.

This clone was counted between two and nine times. The chain uses TRBV18 and TRBJ1-3; 8 bases line up with TRBD1. Trimming at V came to 1 base and at J to 4 bases, leaving 0 bases not matched to a gene. CDR1 KGHSH and CDR2 LQKENI come from the germline V gene. There are 14 residues in the CDR3. The CDR3 protein is CASSPRTGGNTIYF. The CDR3 DNA reads as TGTGCCAGCTCACCACGGACAGGGGGAAACACCATATATTTT.

In this sample, this clone turned up once. The gene calls are TRBV11-2 and TRBJ1-5; D is uncertain. V lost 0 bases, J lost 6 bases, and 9 bases lay in between. The germline gives CDR1 SGHAT, CDR2 FQNNGV. There are 14 residues in the CDR3. The CDR3: CASSLEGYSQPQHF. The CDR3 DNA is TGTGCCAGCAGCTTAGAGGGCTACTCTCAGCCCCAGCATTTT.

The rearrangement joins TRBV6-5 to TRBJ1-1; tentative D call: TRBD1 (5 bases). Trimming shortened V by 5 bases and J by 0 bases, and 13 bases separated the two germline ends. CDR1 and CDR2 (germline): MNHEY, SVGAGI. This CDR3 is built from 15 residues. The CDR3 reads CASSAGNWMNTEAFF. The CDR3 nucleotides are TGTGCCAGCAGTGCAGGGAACTGGATGAACACTGAAGCTTTCTTT.

In this sample, this clone turned up a few times. This chain links TRBV27 with TRBJ2-7; 10 bases agree with TRBD1. CDR1 and CDR2 from the germline V gene are MNHEY and SMNVEV (reference sequence). V was clipped by 3 bases and J by 3 bases; unmatched bases: 8. The CDR3 contains 16 residues. This CDR3 is CASSFRGTGDYYEQYF. CDR3 coding DNA: TGTGCCAGCAGTTTTCGCGGGACAGGGGATTACTACGAGCAGTACTTC.

This clone was seen more than once but under ten times. V and J are TRBV7-9 and TRBJ2-7, with D possibly matching TRBD2 (6 bases). V was trimmed by 5 bases and J by 9 bases, leaving 23 bases between them. Germline V lookup: CDR1 SEHNR, CDR2 FQNEAQ (reference sequence). The CDR3 is made up of 15 amino acids. DNA of the CDR3: TGTGCCAGCAGCGACACCGGGAGTCTCCCTAACGGGCAGTACTTC. Encoded protein: CASSDTGSLPNGQYF. The full variable domain, with the rest looked up from reference TRBV7-9 and TRBJ2-7, is DTGVSQNPRHKITKRGQNVTFRCDPISEHNRLYWYRQTLGQGPEFLTYFQNEAQLEKSRLLSDRFSAERPKGSFSTLEIQRTEQGDSAMYLCASSDTGSLPNGQYFGPGTRLTVT.

This clone was found many times. The rearrangement uses TRBV18 and TRBJ1-1; TRBD1 is a possible D gene (5 bases). CDR3 size: 16 residues. Germline V gene lookup returns CDR1 KGHSH and CDR2 LQKENI. The V end was cut by 3 bases, the J end by 1 base, with 15 bases between. CDR3: CASSPLKQDPNTEAFF. The CDR3 nucleotides read TGTGCCAGCTCACCGTTAAAACAGGACCCGAACACTGAAGCTTTCTTT.

The V and J genes are TRBV28 and TRBJ1-5; D is perhaps TRBD1 (5 bases). The germline gives CDR1 MDHEN, CDR2 SYDVKM. This CDR3 contains 13 residues. The V end lost 2 bases, the J end lost 5 bases, and 7 bases lay between the germline ends. CDR3 protein: CASSLDSYQPQHF. CDR3 nucleotide sequence: TGTGCCAGCAGTTTAGACAGTTATCAGCCCCAGCATTTT.

The chain employs TRBV5-1 and TRBJ2-1, with 7 positions matching TRBD2. The CDR3 loop spans 16 amino acids. Germline V gene data show CDR1 as SGHRS and CDR2 as YFSETQ. V was clipped by 0 bases and J by 6 bases; unmatched bases: 9. The CDR3 region is CASSLATGGTINEQFF. DNA for the CDR3: TGCGCCAGCAGCTTGGCAACGGGAGGTACGATCAATGAGCAGTTCTTC.

This chain uses TRBV5-5 with TRBJ2-7; D not resolved. CDR3 length equals 12 residues. Germline CDR1 and CDR2: SGHKS and YYEKEE (reference sequence). Trimming shortened V by 0 bases and J by 6 bases, and 7 bases separated the two germline ends. CDR3 DNA: TGTGCCAGCAGCTTGGACAGCCCCGAGCAGTACTTC. This translates into CASSLDSPEQYF.

The rearrangement links TRBV15 to TRBJ1-2; D is perhaps TRBD1 (5 bases). CDR1 and CDR2 from the germline V gene are LNHNV and YYDKDF (reference sequence). The CDR3 runs to 15 residues. Trimming pared 5 bases from V and 3 bases from J, leaving 16 bases between. CDR3 bases: TGTGCCACCAGCCCCCGGGGGGGACCCCACTATGGCTACACCTTC. This encodes CATSPRGGPHYGYTF.

V is TRBV2 and J is TRBJ2-1, with a weak D call TRBD2 (5 bases). Deletions cut 7 bases from V and 5 bases from J, with 12 bases between. CDR1 and CDR2 from the germline V gene are SNHLY and FYNNEI. There are 13 residues in the CDR3. CDR3 in DNA: TGTGCCAGCAAGGGAGACGGTCACAATGAGCAGTTCTTC. Translation gives CASKGDGHNEQFF.

This clone was detected only a few times. The chain uses TRBV29-1 and TRBJ2-5, with D possibly being TRBD2 (5 bases). The CDR3 loop spans 15 amino acids. Per germline, CDR1 SQVTM and CDR2 ANQGSEA. V lost 6 bases to trimming and J lost 3 bases, with 20 bases between them. CDR3 coding DNA: TGCAGCGTCCCAGCGGCGGGCGGGTTTGAAGAGACCCAGTACTTC. This sequence encodes CSVPAAGGFEETQYF.

This sequence joins TRBV6-1 and TRBJ1-2; D not resolved. Germline CDR1 is MNHNS and CDR2 is SASEGT. Trimming cost V 6 bases and J 4 bases, with 15 bases left between them. CDR3 size: 14 residues. The chain's CDR3 is CASSSDLLLYGYTF. DNA of the CDR3: TGTGCCAGCAGCTCTGATCTTCTACTCTATGGCTACACCTTC.

J is TRBJ1-1 and V is TRBV4-2; a possible D gene is TRBD1 (6 bases). The germline gives CDR1 LGHNA, CDR2 YNFKEQ. This CDR3 region has 13 residues. Trimming left V 8 bases short and J 4 bases short, with 14 bases between. The CDR3 protein is CASEGVRSTEAFF. The CDR3 DNA sequence: TGTGCCAGCGAGGGGGTCAGGAGCACTGAAGCTTTCTTT.

The chain combines TRBV5-6 with TRBJ2-7; 7 bases are a match to TRBD1. Germline V gene lookup returns CDR1 SGHDT and CDR2 YYEEEE. V shed 4 bases and J 2 bases; nucleotides not matched to a gene: 9. CDR3 length equals 15 residues. The CDR3 DNA is TGTGCCAGCAGCCCTTGGACAGGCATCCCCTACGAGCAGTACTTC. It translates to CASSPWTGIPYEQYF.

The CDR3 region has the DNA TGTGCCAGCACCCGGTACAGGGGGGGTCGAACTAATGAAAAACTGTTTTTT. It specifies CASTRYRGGRTNEKLFF. The chain is built from TRBV25-1 and TRBJ1-4; 8 positions match TRBD1. The ends lost 7 bases at V and 1 base at J; junction bases unmatched: 11. Germline V CDR1 and CDR2: MGHDK, SYGVNS. The CDR3 is 17 residues long.

CDR3 sequence reads: CASSQGGLAGLSGETQYF. The CDR3 region has the DNA TGTGCCAGCAGCCAAGGGGGGCTAGCGGGCTTATCAGGGGAGACCCAGTACTTC. The gene calls are TRBV4-2 and TRBJ2-5, with TRBD2 matching over 8 bases. Germline lookup yields CDR1 LGHNA and CDR2 YNFKEQ. The ends lost 1 base at V and 5 bases at J; junction bases unmatched: 15. This CDR3 spans 18 amino acids.

The J gene is TRBJ1-2, the V gene TRBV27; weak D call: TRBD1 (6 bases). Per the germline V gene, CDR1 is MNHEY and CDR2 is SMNVEV (reference sequence). Trimming left V 1 base short and J 8 bases short, with 20 bases between. The CDR3 contains 16 residues. CDR3 sequence reads: CASSLLSGGGARGYTF. CDR3 in DNA: TGTGCCAGCAGTTTATTAAGTGGAGGGGGGGCGCGAGGCTACACCTTC.

The rearrangement uses TRBV28 and TRBJ1-4, with D uncertain. V was pared by 2 bases and J by 7 bases, with 8 bases between. Germline V gene lookup returns CDR1 MDHEN and CDR2 SYDVKM. CDR3 size: 13 residues. CDR3 region: CASSLRFPEKLFF. The DNA for the CDR3 is TGTGCCAGCAGTTTACGGTTCCCTGAAAAACTGTTTTTT.